This TCR beta chain appears in the sequencing data of a study of T cells after yellow fever vaccination. The CDR3 consists of 14 residues. CDR1 and CDR2 (germline): SGHRS, YFSETQ. Trimming removed 4 bases at V and 5 bases at J, with 15 bases between. TCRdb itself ran the 5' RACE reads through MiXCR, one entry per CDR3 protein. The sample holds 450,000 to 550,000 distinct CDR3 sequences, 21% seen once. In this sample, this clonotype turned up a few times. This TCR derives from a young man who received the YFV17D yellow fever vaccine. The chain links TRBV5-1 to TRBJ1-1; possible D gene TRBD1, 5 bases. Sequenced here: PBMCs, sampled approximately 20 days after the first yellow fever vaccination. CDR3 sequence reads: CASSPSSWGTEAFF. CDR3 sequence (DNA): TGCGCCAGCAGCCCCAGCTCCTGGGGGACTGAAGCTTTCTTT.